Presented here are 14 T cell receptor beta chains from one specimen sequenced in a study of T cells in Graves' hyperthyroidism and ophthalmopathy. TCR beta CDR3 sequences were amplified from RNA transcripts. TCR CDR3 underwent first-round RT-PCR with the HTBI primer set. One entry per CDR3 protein results from TCRdb running MiXCR on the multiplex PCR reads. The table shows 550,000 to 800,000 distinct CDR3 sequences, with 16% occurring only once. The sequencing input was blood. The receptors derive from a young man with Graves' hyperthyroidism.

CDR3 bases: TGTGCCAGCAGTTACTCGATGGGGAACACTGAAGCTTTCTTT. Translating gives CASSYSMGNTEAFF. The chain employs TRBV6-5 and TRBJ1-1; D unresolved. CDR3 length: 14 residues. Germline V lookup: CDR1 MNHEY, CDR2 SVGAGI. Trimming took 0 bases from V and 1 from J, leaving 6 bases between them.

V is TRBV6-2 or TRBV6-3 and J is TRBJ1-5, with D perhaps matching TRBD1 (5 bases). Per germline, CDR1 MNHEY and CDR2 SVGEGT. Trimming shortened V by 4 bases and J by 2 bases, and 15 bases separated the two germline ends. The CDR3 spans 16 residues. In nucleotides, the CDR3 is TGTGCCAGCAGTTTCCGGGGCCGGTCGGGCAATCAGCCCCAGCATTTT. This gives the protein CASSFRGRSGNQPQHF.

This clonotype was seen more than once but under ten times. The chain recombines TRBV15 with TRBJ1-5; possible D gene TRBD1, 6 bases. The V end was cut by 0 bases, the J end by 4 bases, with 22 bases between. This CDR3 is 19 amino acids long. CDR1 LNHNV and CDR2 YYDKDF come from the germline V gene (reference sequence). In nucleotides, the CDR3 is TGTGCCACCAGCAGAGATGTGGAGGTTTGGGGGCTAGGAAATCAGCCCCAGCATTTT. Amino acids: CATSRDVEVWGLGNQPQHF. The variable domain in full, with the rest retrieved from reference TRBV15 and TRBJ1-5, is DAMVIQNPRYQVTQFGKPVTLSCSQTLNHNVMYWYQQKSSQAPKLLFHYYDKDFNNEADTPDNFQSRRPNTSFCFLDIRSPGLGDTAMYLCATSRDVEVWGLGNQPQHFGDGTRLSIL.

On this clonotype: This could be a read error, since a much larger clone is one nucleotide away. CDR3 protein: CSAVLASRRTDTQYF. DNA for the CDR3: TGCAGCGCCGTCCTGGCTAGCAGACGTACAGATACGCAGTATTTT. The gene calls are TRBV29-1 and TRBJ2-3, with a possible D match to TRBD2 (5 bases). V lost 7 bases to trimming and J lost 3 bases, with 20 bases between them. This CDR3 spans 15 amino acids. Germline CDR1 reads SQVTM; CDR2 reads ANQGSEA.

This clonotype was seen a few times. The chain joins TRBV7-3 to TRBJ2-5; D assignment may be TRBD1 or TRBD2 (5 bases each). Trimming stripped 5 bases from V and 4 bases from J, with 14 bases between. The CDR3 spans 14 residues. CDR1 is SGHTA, CDR2 FQGTGA, per germline. CDR3 in amino acids: CASSVGSGGETQYF. The CDR3 nucleotides read TGTGCCAGCAGCGTTGGGTCTGGGGGAGAGACCCAGTACTTC.

This clonotype was counted ten times or more. The J gene is TRBJ2-7, the V gene TRBV6-1; tentative D call: TRBD1 (6 bases). V was cut by 7 bases and J by 0 bases, with 13 bases left in between. This CDR3 spans 14 amino acids. From germline, CDR1 is MNHNS and CDR2 SASEGT. CDR3 protein: CASIEQGLSYEQYF. The CDR3 nucleotides are TGTGCCAGCATCGAACAGGGTCTCTCCTACGAGCAGTACTTC.

The V and J genes are TRBV20-1 and TRBJ1-5; D perhaps matches TRBD1 (6 bases). The CDR3 covers 14 residues. The germline V gene has CDR1 DFQATT and CDR2 SNEGSKA (reference sequence). With 5 bases removed from V and 1 base from J, the gap between germline ends came to 12 bases. The CDR3: CSAQSGGSNQPQHF. CDR3 bases: TGCAGTGCTCAGTCGGGGGGCAGCAATCAGCCCCAGCATTTT.

The chain has TRBV25-1 and TRBJ2-6; D uncertain. Germline V gene lookup returns CDR1 MGHDK and CDR2 SYGVNS. Trimming pared 9 bases from V and 0 bases from J, leaving 3 bases between. The CDR3 loop spans 12 amino acids. CDR3 coding DNA: TGTGCCAGTGACTCTGGGGCCAACGTCCTGACTTTC. This codes for CASDSGANVLTF.

The table lists this clonotype with a few counts. This rearrangement joins TRBV18 to TRBJ2-4; D is unresolved. Trimming took 4 bases from V and 8 from J, leaving 15 bases between them. The CDR3 extends over 14 amino acids. Germline CDR1 KGHSH, CDR2 LQKENI. The CDR3 DNA follows: TGTGCCAGCTCACTTGCAACATCGGCAGACATTCAGTACTTC. Translation gives CASSLATSADIQYF. Variable domain in full (rest from reference TRBV18 and TRBJ2-4): NAGVMQNPRHLVRRRGQEARLRCSPMKGHSHVYWYRQLPEEGLKFMVYLQKENIIDESGMPKERFSAEFPKEGPSILRIQQVVRGDSAAYFCASSLATSADIQYFGAGTRLSVL.

This clonotype turned up a few times. The V call is TRBV28, the J call TRBJ1-3; D is unclear. Germline CDR1 reads MDHEN; CDR2 reads SYDVKM. V lost 7 bases and J 0 bases, leaving 13 bases between the germline ends. CDR3 length: 15 residues. The CDR3 region is CASTGVPSSGNTIYF. The DNA of the CDR3 is TGTGCCAGCACTGGGGTGCCCAGCTCTGGAAACACCATATATTTT.

V and J are TRBV13 and TRBJ2-3; 8 bases are a match to TRBD2. This CDR3 region has 15 residues. Germline-derived CDR1 and CDR2 are PRHDT and FYEKMQ (reference sequence). J lost 1 base, V lost 2 bases, and 2 bases had no gene match. The CDR3 nucleotides are TGTGCCAGCAGCTTAAAAGCGGGAGGCACAGATACGCAGTATTTT. Residues: CASSLKAGGTDTQYF.

This clonotype was picked up a small number of times. The chain carries TRBV20-1 and TRBJ2-3; 7 bases agree with TRBD1. From germline, CDR1 is DFQATT and CDR2 SNEGSKA (reference sequence). Unmatched junction bases numbered 4, after V lost 6 bases and J lost 4 bases. The CDR3 is made up of 12 amino acids. The CDR3 DNA is TGCAGTGCGGGGCAGGGGGCAGATACGCAGTATTTT. This codes for CSAGQGADTQYF.

This clonotype has only a few counts. The chain carries TRBV5-1 and TRBJ2-3; unclear D gene. V gave up 0 bases and J gave up 3 bases, with 8 bases separating them. Germline assignment: CDR1 SGHRS and CDR2 YFSETQ. The CDR3 has 14 amino acids. In nucleotides, the CDR3 is TGCGCCAGCAGCTTGGACGTTCCGACAGATACGCAGTATTTT. It codes for CASSLDVPTDTQYF.

A few counts support this clonotype. The genes are TRBV6-2 or TRBV6-3 and TRBJ2-2; no clear D gene. The CDR3 covers 15 residues. V was pared by 7 bases and J by 3 bases, with 15 bases between. Germline V gene data show CDR1 as MNHEY and CDR2 as SVGEGT. Written as DNA, the CDR3 is TGTGCCAGCATTAGTCCCTCGGCGTACACCGGGGAGCTGTTTTTT. Amino acid sequence: CASISPSAYTGELFF.